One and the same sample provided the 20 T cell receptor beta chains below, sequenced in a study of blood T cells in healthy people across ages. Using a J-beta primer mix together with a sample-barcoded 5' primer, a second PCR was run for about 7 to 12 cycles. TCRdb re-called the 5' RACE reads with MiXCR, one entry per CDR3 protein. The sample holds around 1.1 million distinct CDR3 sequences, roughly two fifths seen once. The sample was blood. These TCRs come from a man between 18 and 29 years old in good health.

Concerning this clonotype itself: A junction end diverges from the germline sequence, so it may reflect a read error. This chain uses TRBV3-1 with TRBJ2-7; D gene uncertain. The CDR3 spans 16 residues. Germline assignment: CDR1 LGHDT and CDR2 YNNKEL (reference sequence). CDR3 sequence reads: CACSQPTCHSSYEQYF. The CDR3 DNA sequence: TGTGCCTGCAGCCAACCGACTTGTCATAGCTCCTACGAGCAGTACTTC.

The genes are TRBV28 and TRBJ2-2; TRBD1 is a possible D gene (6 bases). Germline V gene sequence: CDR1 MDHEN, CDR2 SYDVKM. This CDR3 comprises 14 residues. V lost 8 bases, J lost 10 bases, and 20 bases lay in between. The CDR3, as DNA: TGTGCCAGCCGCAAAGACAGGCCGTCCGAGGAGCTGTTTTTT. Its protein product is CASRKDRPSEELFF.

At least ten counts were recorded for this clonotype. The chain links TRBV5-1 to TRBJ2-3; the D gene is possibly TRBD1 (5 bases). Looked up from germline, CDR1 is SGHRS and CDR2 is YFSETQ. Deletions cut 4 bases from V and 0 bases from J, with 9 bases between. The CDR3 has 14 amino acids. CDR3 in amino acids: CASSKGPSTDTQYF. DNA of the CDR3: TGCGCCAGCAGCAAGGGGCCGAGCACAGATACGCAGTATTTT.

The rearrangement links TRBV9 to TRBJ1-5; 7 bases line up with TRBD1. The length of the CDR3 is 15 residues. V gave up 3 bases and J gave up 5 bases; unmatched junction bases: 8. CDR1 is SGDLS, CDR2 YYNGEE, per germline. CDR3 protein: CASSAGGDSYQPQHF. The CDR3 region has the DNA TGTGCCAGCAGCGCGGGAGGGGACAGCTATCAGCCCCAGCATTTT.

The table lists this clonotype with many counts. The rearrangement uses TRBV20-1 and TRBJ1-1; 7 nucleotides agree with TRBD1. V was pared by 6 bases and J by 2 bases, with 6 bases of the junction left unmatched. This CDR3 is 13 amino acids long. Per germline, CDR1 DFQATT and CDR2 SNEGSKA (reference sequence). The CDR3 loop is CSATGTVNTEAFF. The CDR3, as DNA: TGCAGTGCCACCGGGACAGTAAACACTGAAGCTTTCTTT.

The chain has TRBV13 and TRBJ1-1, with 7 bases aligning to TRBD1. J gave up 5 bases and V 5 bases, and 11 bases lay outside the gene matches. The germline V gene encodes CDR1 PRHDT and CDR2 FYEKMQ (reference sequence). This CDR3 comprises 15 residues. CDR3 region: CASSEQTGRVTEAFF. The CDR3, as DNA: TGTGCCAGCAGCGAACAGACAGGGCGAGTGACTGAAGCTTTCTTT. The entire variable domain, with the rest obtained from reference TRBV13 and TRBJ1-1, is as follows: AAGVIQSPRHLIKEKRETATLKCYPIPRHDTVYWYQQGPGQDPQFLISFYEKMQSDKGSIPDRFSAQQFSDYHSELNMSSLELGDSALYFCASSEQTGRVTEAFFGQGTRLTVV.

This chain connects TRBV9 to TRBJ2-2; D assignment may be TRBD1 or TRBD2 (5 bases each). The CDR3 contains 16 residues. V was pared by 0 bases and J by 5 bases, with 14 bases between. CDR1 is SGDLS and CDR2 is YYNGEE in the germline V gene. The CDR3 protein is CASSVGGAGQTGELFF. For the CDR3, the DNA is TGTGCCAGCAGCGTAGGAGGGGCAGGGCAGACCGGGGAGCTGTTTTTT.

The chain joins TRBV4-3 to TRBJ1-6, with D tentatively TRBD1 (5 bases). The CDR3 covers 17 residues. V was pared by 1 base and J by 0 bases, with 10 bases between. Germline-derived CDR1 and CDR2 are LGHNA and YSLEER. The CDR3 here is CASSQAFDSSYNSPLHF. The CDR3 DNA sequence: TGCGCCAGCAGCCAAGCCTTCGACAGCTCCTATAATTCACCCCTCCACTTT.

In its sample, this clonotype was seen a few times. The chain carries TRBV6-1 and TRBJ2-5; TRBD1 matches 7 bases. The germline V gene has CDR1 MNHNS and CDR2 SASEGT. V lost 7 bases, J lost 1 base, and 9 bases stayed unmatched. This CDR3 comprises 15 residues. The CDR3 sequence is CASTISDRVQETQYF. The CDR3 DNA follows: TGTGCCAGCACCATTAGCGACAGGGTCCAAGAGACCCAGTACTTC.

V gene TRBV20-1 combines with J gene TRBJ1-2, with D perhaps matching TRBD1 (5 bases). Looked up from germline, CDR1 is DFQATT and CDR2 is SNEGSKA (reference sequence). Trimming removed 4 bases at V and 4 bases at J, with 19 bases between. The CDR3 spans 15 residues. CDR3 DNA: TGCAGTGCTACCACCGGGACCCGGGGAGGCTATGGCTACACCTTC. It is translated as CSATTGTRGGYGYTF.

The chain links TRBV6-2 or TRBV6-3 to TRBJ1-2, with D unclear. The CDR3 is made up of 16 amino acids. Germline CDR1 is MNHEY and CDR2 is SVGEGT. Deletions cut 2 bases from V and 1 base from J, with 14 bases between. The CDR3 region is CASSYTRRTINYGYTF. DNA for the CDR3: TGTGCCAGCAGTTACACTCGCAGAACTATTAACTATGGCTACACCTTC.

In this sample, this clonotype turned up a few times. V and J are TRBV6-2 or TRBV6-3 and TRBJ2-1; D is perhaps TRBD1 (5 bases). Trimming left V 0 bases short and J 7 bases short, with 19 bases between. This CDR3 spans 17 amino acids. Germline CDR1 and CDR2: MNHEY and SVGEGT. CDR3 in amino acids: CASSYSITGPIRNEQFF. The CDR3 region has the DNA TGTGCCAGCAGTTACTCGATAACAGGACCTATACGTAATGAGCAGTTCTTC.

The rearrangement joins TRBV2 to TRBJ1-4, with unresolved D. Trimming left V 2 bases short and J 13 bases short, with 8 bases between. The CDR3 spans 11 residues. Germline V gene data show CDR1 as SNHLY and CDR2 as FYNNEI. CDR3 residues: CASSERDLLFF. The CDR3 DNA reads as TGTGCCAGCAGTGAAAGAGATCTACTGTTTTTT. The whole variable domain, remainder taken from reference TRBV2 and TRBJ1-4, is EPEVTQTPSHQVTQMGQEVILRCVPISNHLYFYWYRQILGQKVEFLVSFYNNEISEKSEIFDDQFSVERPDGSNFTLKIRSTKLEDSAMYFCASSERDLLFFGSGTQLSVL.

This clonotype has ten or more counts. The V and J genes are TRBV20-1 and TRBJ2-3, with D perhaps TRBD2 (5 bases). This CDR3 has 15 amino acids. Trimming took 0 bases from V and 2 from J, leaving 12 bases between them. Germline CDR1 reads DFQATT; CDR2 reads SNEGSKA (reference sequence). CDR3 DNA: TGCAGTGCTAGAGATCTCAACGGGATCACAGATACGCAGTATTTT. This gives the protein CSARDLNGITDTQYF.

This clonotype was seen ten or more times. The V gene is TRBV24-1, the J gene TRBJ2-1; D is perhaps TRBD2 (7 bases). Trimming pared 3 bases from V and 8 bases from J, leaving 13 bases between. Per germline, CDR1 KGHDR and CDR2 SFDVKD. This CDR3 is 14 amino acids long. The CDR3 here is CATSDPRGAYEQFF. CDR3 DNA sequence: TGTGCCACCAGTGATCCCCGGGGGGCTTATGAGCAGTTCTTC.

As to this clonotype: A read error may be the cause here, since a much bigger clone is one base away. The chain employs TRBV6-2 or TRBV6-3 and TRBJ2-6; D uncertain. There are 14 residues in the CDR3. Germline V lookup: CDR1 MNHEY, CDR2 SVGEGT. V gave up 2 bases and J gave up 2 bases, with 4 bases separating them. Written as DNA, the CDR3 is TGTGCCAGCAGTTACAACCCTGGGGCCAACGTCCTGACTTTC. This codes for CASSYNPGANVLTF.

The CDR3 coding sequence is TGTGCCAGCAGCGAGTATTATACCGGGGAGCTGTTTTTT. It translates to CASSEYYTGELFF. The chain recombines TRBV5-5 with TRBJ2-2; D is uncertain. The length of the CDR3 is 13 residues. Germline assignment: CDR1 SGHKS and CDR2 YYEKEE (reference sequence). Trimming shortened V by 4 bases and J by 5 bases, and 9 bases separated the two germline ends.

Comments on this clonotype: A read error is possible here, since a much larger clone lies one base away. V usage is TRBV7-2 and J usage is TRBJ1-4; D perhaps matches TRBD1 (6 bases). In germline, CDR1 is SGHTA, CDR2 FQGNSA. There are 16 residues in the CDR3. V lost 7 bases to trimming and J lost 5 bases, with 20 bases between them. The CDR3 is CASNLVQGFGNEKLFF. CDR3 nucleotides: TGTGCCAGCAACTTGGTACAGGGATTTGGCAATGAAAAACTGTTTTTT.

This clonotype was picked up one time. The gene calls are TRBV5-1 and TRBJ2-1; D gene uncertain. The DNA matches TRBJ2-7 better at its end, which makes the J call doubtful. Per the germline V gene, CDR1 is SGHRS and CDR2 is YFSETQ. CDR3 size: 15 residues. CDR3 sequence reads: CASSLERNSYNEQYF. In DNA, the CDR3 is TGCGCCAGCAGCTTGGAGCGCAACTCCTACAATGAGCAGTACTTC.

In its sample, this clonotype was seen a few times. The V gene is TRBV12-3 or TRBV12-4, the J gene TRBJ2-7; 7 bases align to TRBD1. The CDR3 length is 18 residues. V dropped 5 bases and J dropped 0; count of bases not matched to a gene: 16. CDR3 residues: CASSPGIFRQGVSYEQYF. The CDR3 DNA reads TGTGCCAGCAGTCCAGGAATCTTTCGCCAGGGGGTCTCCTACGAGCAGTACTTC.